These 20 T cell receptor beta chains were all obtained from the same sample, sequenced in a study of T and B cells in COVID-19 patients. BIOMED2 TRB-A/B primer pools were used in multiplex TRB PCR. TCRdb redid the calling of the multiplex PCR reads with MiXCR, one entry per CDR3 protein. The repertoire holds 4,500 to 5,000 distinct CDR3 sequences, with 30% to 40% as singletons. Each TRB amplification used roughly 230-550 ng of genomic DNA from blood. Sequences were obtained from blood. The receptor set was obtained from a human donor who had recovered from COVID-19.

Comments on this clonotype: This could be a read error, since a much larger clone is one nucleotide away. The CDR3 does not end in the conserved phenylalanine or tryptophan, so this is likely a read error. V and J are TRBV19 and TRBJ2-2, with D hard to call. V was trimmed by 1 base and J by 1 base, leaving 4 bases between them. This CDR3 is built from 14 residues. Germline V gene data show CDR1 as LNHDA and CDR2 as SQIVND (reference sequence). DNA of the CDR3: TGTGCCAGTAGTATAGGGCAGAACACCGGGGAGCTGTTTCTT. It codes for CASSIGQNTGELFL.

This clonotype appeared a few times. Written as DNA, the CDR3 is TGTGCCAGCAGTTACCTAGCTAAGGGTAGAGAGGGCTACACCTTC. Translation: CASSYLAKGREGYTF. The V and J genes are TRBV6-5 and TRBJ1-2; D is uncertain. The V gene's germline CDR1 is MNHEY and CDR2 SVGAGI. Trimming shortened V by 2 bases and J by 8 bases, and 18 bases separated the two germline ends. The CDR3 has 15 amino acids.

The V call is TRBV20-1, the J call TRBJ2-5; D gene ambiguous. V lost 1 base to trimming and J lost 4 bases, with 4 bases between them. Germline loops: CDR1 DFQATT, CDR2 SNEGSKA (reference sequence). The CDR3 runs 11 residues. CDR3 DNA: TGCAGTGCTAGAGCAGTAGAGACCCAGTACTTC. Amino acids: CSARAVETQYF.

The chain combines TRBV19 with TRBJ1-5; D possibly corresponds to TRBD1 (6 bases). The V end was cut by 7 bases, the J end by 1 base, with 17 bases between. Germline-derived CDR1 and CDR2 are LNHDA and SQIVND (reference sequence). There are 16 residues in the CDR3. The CDR3 DNA is TGTGCCAGTACCCCGGCGGGGGGCATCAGCAATCAGCCCCAGCATTTT. As protein: CASTPAGGISNQPQHF.

This sequence joins TRBV6-2 or TRBV6-3 and TRBJ2-3, with unresolved D. The CDR3 length is 14 residues. Germline values: CDR1 MNHEY, CDR2 SVGEGT. The V gene lost 0 bases and the J gene lost 2 bases, with 6 bases spanning the gap. The CDR3 region has the DNA TGTGCCAGCAGTTACTCGGGGAACACAGATACGCAGTATTTT. Protein sequence: CASSYSGNTDTQYF.

The chain carries TRBV12-3 or TRBV12-4 and TRBJ1-2; D ambiguous. V was trimmed by 3 bases and J by 2 bases, leaving 10 bases between them. This CDR3 spans 14 amino acids. The CDR3 nucleotides are TGTGCCAGCAGTTTCCAGACGTCGAACTATGGCTACACCTTC. It encodes CASSFQTSNYGYTF.

This rearrangement joins TRBV20-1 to TRBJ2-1; TRBD2 matches at 9 bases. Germline CDR1 and CDR2: DFQATT and SNEGSKA (reference sequence). The CDR3 consists of 13 residues. The V segment lost 5 bases and the J segment 6 bases; nucleotides outside the gene matches: 5. CDR3 bases: TGCAGTGCTGGTAGCGGGGGCCCCAATGAGCAGTTCTTC. Amino acid sequence: CSAGSGGPNEQFF.

The J gene is TRBJ2-7, the V gene TRBV7-6, with TRBD2 matching over 14 bases. Germline V gene data show CDR1 as SGHVS and CDR2 as FNYEAQ. V gave up 3 bases and J gave up 2 bases; unmatched junction bases: 3. This CDR3 has 16 amino acids. CDR3 in DNA: TGTGCCAGCAGCTTTCGACTAGCGGGAGGGCCCTACGAGCAGTACTTC. Protein product: CASSFRLAGGPYEQYF. Drawing the rest from reference TRBV7-6 and TRBJ2-7, the complete variable domain is GAGVSQSPRYKVTKRGQDVALRCDPISGHVSLYWYRQALGQGPEFLTYFNYEAQQDKSGLPNDRFSAERPEGSISTLTIQRTEQRDSAMYRCASSFRLAGGPYEQYFGPGTRLTVT.

The CDR3 coding sequence is TGTGCCACCACAGGGTCGGGAAACACCATATATTTT. Translation: CATTGSGNTIYF. The chain carries TRBV6-5 and TRBJ1-3; D perhaps matches TRBD1 (6 bases). The CDR3 is made up of 12 amino acids. V was clipped by 10 bases and J by 4 bases, with 11 bases between them. Germline V CDR1 and CDR2: MNHEY, SVGAGI.

The V call is TRBV20-1, the J call TRBJ2-1; tentative D call: TRBD1 (6 bases). V was cut by 8 bases and J by 6 bases, with 20 bases left in between. This CDR3 region has 14 residues. Germline V gene sequence: CDR1 DFQATT, CDR2 SNEGSKA (reference sequence). The CDR3 here is CSLPAGALGNEQFF. The DNA for the CDR3 is TGCAGTCTACCCGCAGGGGCGTTGGGCAATGAGCAGTTCTTC.

V is TRBV7-6 and J is TRBJ2-7; D uncertain. V was clipped by 3 bases and J by 0 bases, with 15 bases between them. The germline gives CDR1 SGHVS, CDR2 FNYEAQ. The CDR3 loop spans 16 amino acids. CDR3 nucleotide sequence: TGTGCCAGCAGCTTTTCCATTCGCGTAAGCTCCTACGAGCAGTACTTC. Its protein product is CASSFSIRVSSYEQYF.

There are a few counts of this clonotype. The J gene is TRBJ2-1, the V gene TRBV20-1; D ambiguous. Looked up from germline, CDR1 is DFQATT and CDR2 is SNEGSKA (reference sequence). The length of the CDR3 is 11 residues. Between the trimmed V and J ends, which lost 6 bases and 5 bases, there was a span of 8 bases. The CDR3 coding sequence is TGCAGTGCGATTGGAAACAATGAGCAGTTCTTC. This gives the protein CSAIGNNEQFF.

The gene calls are TRBV18 and TRBJ1-4; 12 bases are shared with TRBD1. The ends lost 6 bases at V and 7 bases at J; junction bases unmatched: 3. The germline gives CDR1 KGHSH, CDR2 LQKENI. The CDR3 extends over 14 amino acids. The CDR3 protein is CASSGTGGREKLFF. For the CDR3, the DNA is TGTGCCAGCTCTGGGACAGGGGGCCGTGAAAAACTGTTTTTT.

The chain employs TRBV28 and TRBJ2-2, with D unclear. Trimming took 9 bases from V and 0 from J, leaving 20 bases between them. The CDR3 loop spans 17 amino acids. Germline values: CDR1 MDHEN, CDR2 SYDVKM. The CDR3 spells CARDRSLDDANTGELFF. The DNA of the CDR3 is TGTGCCAGGGATCGTAGCCTGGACGACGCGAACACCGGGGAGCTGTTTTTT.

This clonotype turned up a few times. The rearrangement joins TRBV7-2 to TRBJ2-7; no clear D gene. This CDR3 is 12 amino acids long. Trimming stripped 2 bases from V and 6 bases from J, with 8 bases between. The germline V gene encodes CDR1 SGHTA and CDR2 FQGNSA. Here the CDR3 reads CASSLNWLEQYF. The CDR3 DNA follows: TGTGCCAGCAGCTTAAACTGGCTCGAGCAGTACTTC.

The chain recombines TRBV6-5 with TRBJ1-5; possible D gene TRBD1, 5 bases. CDR1 is MNHEY, CDR2 SVGAGI, per germline. The ends were cut back, 5 bases at V and 3 bases at J, with 14 bases in the middle. The CDR3 runs to 15 residues. CDR3 coding DNA: TGTGCCAGCAGTGATCCGGGACTAAACAATCAGCCCCAGCATTTT. Amino acid sequence: CASSDPGLNNQPQHF.

The J gene is TRBJ2-5, the V gene TRBV12-3 or TRBV12-4, with no clear D. V shed 5 bases and J shed 5 bases, with 9 bases lying between them. CDR3 size: 12 residues. In DNA, the CDR3 is TGTGCCAGCAGTCCCTTGGGGGAGACCCAGTACTTC. Its protein product is CASSPLGETQYF.

This clonotype has only a few counts. This chain uses TRBV5-6 with TRBJ2-2; D not resolved. The CDR3 sequence is 12 residues long. Germline loops: CDR1 SGHDT, CDR2 YYEEEE. The ends were cut back, 1 base at V and 8 bases at J, with 6 bases in the middle. The CDR3 sequence is CASSLNIGELFF. CDR3 DNA: TGTGCCAGCAGCTTGAATATTGGGGAGCTGTTTTTT.

A note on this clonotype: A junction end diverges from the germline sequence, so it may reflect a read error. This chain uses TRBV6-5 with TRBJ2-2; D unclear. Germline CDR1 and CDR2: MNHEY and SVGAGI. This CDR3 region has 11 residues. The CDR3 spells CAGSYAGELFF. Written as DNA, the CDR3 is TGTGCCGGCAGTTACGCCGGGGAGCTGTTTTTT.

The sample holds a few counts of this clonotype. This chain links TRBV6-5 with TRBJ2-7; no clear D. From germline, CDR1 is MNHEY and CDR2 SVGAGI. V shed 4 bases and J shed 2 bases, with 9 bases lying between them. This CDR3 has 13 amino acids. The CDR3, as DNA: TGTGCCAGCAGTTCAGATATGGCCTACGAGCAGTACTTC. It is translated as CASSSDMAYEQYF.